These 18 T cell receptor beta chains were all obtained from the same sample, sequenced in a study of CD4 T cells in relation to SARS-CoV-2 and coronaviruses. TCRdb's copy holds only in-frame clones and misses some; the assay was immunoSEQ multiplex PCR. The data hold about 68,000 clones, with approximately 93% observed a single time. Unexposed donor CD4+ T cells date from about 2011-2018, before the COVID-19 pandemic. Source material: naive CD4+ T cells from PBMCs. Subset noted: naive CD4+ T cells isolated by negative enrichment. These receptors were taken from a human donor in good health.

The chain combines TRBV12-5 with TRBJ2-2; D not certain. The CDR3 runs to 12 residues. Trimming removed 6 bases from V and 6 bases from J, with 8 bases in between. Germline V gene lookup returns CDR1 LGHNT and CDR2 FRNRAP. Here the CDR3 reads CASGPGPGELFF. In nucleotides, the CDR3 is TGTGCTAGTGGCCCCGGGCCCGGGGAGCTGTTTTTT.

The chain has TRBV6-1 and TRBJ1-2; D is unresolved. CDR3 size: 13 residues. Germline CDR1 is MNHNS and CDR2 is SASEGT. V dropped 3 bases and J dropped 6 bases, with 11 bases sitting between them. This CDR3 reads CASSDPFRDGYTF. The CDR3 nucleotides read TGTGCCAGCAGTGACCCGTTTAGGGATGGCTACACCTTC.

V is TRBV28 and J is TRBJ2-6, with D perhaps given as TRBD1 or TRBD2 (6 bases each). With 8 bases removed from V and 0 bases from J, the gap between germline ends came to 14 bases. CDR3 length: 16 amino acids. Germline V CDR1 and CDR2: MDHEN, SYDVKM. The CDR3 loop is CASLQGGNSGANVLTF. DNA for the CDR3: TGTGCCAGCTTACAGGGAGGTAACTCTGGGGCCAACGTCCTGACTTTC.

V usage is TRBV15 and J usage is TRBJ2-7, with 8 positions matching TRBD1. Per the germline V gene, CDR1 is LNHNV and CDR2 is YYDKDF (reference sequence). There are 14 residues in the CDR3. The trim removed 6 bases at V and 1 base at J, leaving 5 bases unmatched. CDR3 nucleotides: TGTGCCACCAGTAGGCGGACAGGGTCCTACGAGCAGTACTTC. It encodes CATSRRTGSYEQYF.

The chain carries TRBV6-2 or TRBV6-3 and TRBJ1-5, with 7 bases identical to TRBD1. CDR3 length: 13 residues. V lost 4 bases to trimming and J lost 6 bases; unmatched junction nucleotides: 3. CDR1 and CDR2 (germline): MNHEY, SVGEGT. This CDR3 is CASSSRQGQPQHF. The CDR3 nucleotides read TGTGCCAGCAGTTCACGACAGGGTCAGCCCCAGCATTTT.

The V call is TRBV2, the J call TRBJ1-2; D might be TRBD1 (5 bases). The CDR3 totals 13 residues. Trimming shortened V by 7 bases and J by 2 bases, and 11 bases separated the two germline ends. Per germline, CDR1 SNHLY and CDR2 FYNNEI. The CDR3 nucleotides read TGTGCCAGCATCCGTGGGGGAAACTATGGCTACACCTTC. Translated, it gives CASIRGGNYGYTF.

V is TRBV9 and J is TRBJ2-2; TRBD2 matches at 11 bases. The germline gives CDR1 SGDLS, CDR2 YYNGEE. Trimming removed 9 bases from V and 0 bases from J; junction bases left unmatched: 4. This CDR3 contains 15 residues. CDR3 coding DNA: TGTGCCAACTGGACTAGCGGGTCGAACACCGGGGAGCTGTTTTTT. Protein: CANWTSGSNTGELFF.

J is TRBJ1-4 and V is TRBV5-1; D might be TRBD1 (6 bases). The CDR3 consists of 14 residues. Trimming took off 7 bases at V and 4 bases at J, with 14 bases between the two ends. Germline V gene sequence: CDR1 SGHRS, CDR2 YFSETQ. The CDR3 DNA sequence: TGCGCCAGCCACGGACAGAGCCATAATGAAAAACTGTTTTTT. Translated: CASHGQSHNEKLFF.

This clone was recorded only once. The rearrangement uses TRBV19 and TRBJ1-2; D not resolved. Trimming shortened V by 1 base and J by 8 bases, and 11 bases separated the two germline ends. The germline gives CDR1 LNHDA, CDR2 SQIVND (reference sequence). The CDR3 runs to 13 residues. CDR3 nucleotides: TGTGCCAGTAGTATAGTTCCCGCCTGGGGCTACACCTTC. Amino acid sequence: CASSIVPAWGYTF.

V is TRBV5-1 and J is TRBJ2-4; possible D gene TRBD1, 6 bases. Germline lookup yields CDR1 SGHRS and CDR2 YFSETQ. The CDR3 consists of 15 residues. The V end was cut by 4 bases, the J end by 3 bases, with 14 bases between. The CDR3 loop is CASSDTGFGKNIQYF. The DNA of the CDR3 is TGCGCCAGCAGCGACACAGGGTTTGGCAAAAACATTCAGTACTTC.

This sequence joins TRBV19 and TRBJ2-5, with D possibly being TRBD2 (6 bases). Trimming shortened V by 6 bases and J by 2 bases, and 10 bases separated the two germline ends. The CDR3 contains 13 residues. CDR1 LNHDA and CDR2 SQIVND come from the germline V gene (reference sequence). Here the CDR3 DNA reads TGTGCCAGTAGGCGGGGACGGCAAGAGACCCAGTACTTC. Amino acids: CASRRGRQETQYF.

V usage is TRBV7-2 and J usage is TRBJ2-7, with D hard to call. The ends were cut back, 5 bases at V and 6 bases at J, with 14 bases in the middle. There are 13 residues in the CDR3. Per germline, CDR1 SGHTA and CDR2 FQGNSA. DNA of the CDR3: TGTGCCAGCAGCAGGACCAGAGACGCCGAGCAGTACTTC. The encoded protein is CASSRTRDAEQYF.

V usage is TRBV11-2 and J usage is TRBJ1-5, with D perhaps matching TRBD1 (6 bases). V was clipped by 5 bases and J by 1 base, with 18 bases between them. This CDR3 region has 17 residues. Per the germline V gene, CDR1 is SGHAT and CDR2 is FQNNGV. CDR3 in DNA: TGTGCCAGCAGCCCAAGCCGGGTAGGGGGGAGCAATCAGCCCCAGCATTTT. It encodes CASSPSRVGGSNQPQHF.

This clone was recorded a few times. This sequence joins TRBV10-1 and TRBJ1-1, with 7 bases fitting TRBD1. Germline trimming cut 8 bases from V and 3 bases from J; bases unmatched to any gene: 3. The CDR3 consists of 12 residues. Germline loops: CDR1 WNHNN, CDR2 SYGVQD (reference sequence). CDR3 sequence (DNA): TGCGCCAGCGGGGACAGTTACACTGAAGCTTTCTTT. This encodes CASGDSYTEAFF.

This rearrangement joins TRBV5-1 to TRBJ2-5; D unresolved. V was clipped by 0 bases and J by 0 bases, with 12 bases between them. Germline V gene lookup returns CDR1 SGHRS and CDR2 YFSETQ. CDR3 size: 16 residues. The CDR3 nucleotides are TGCGCCAGCAGCTTGGCCCCTCTGTCCCACCAAGAGACCCAGTACTTC. It yields the protein CASSLAPLSHQETQYF.

The chain recombines TRBV7-2 with TRBJ1-3; D is possibly TRBD1 (5 bases). The CDR3 has 16 residues. Germline V lookup: CDR1 SGHTA, CDR2 FQGNSA. The V end lost 1 base, the J end lost 0 bases, and 10 bases lay between the germline ends. This CDR3 reads CASSLGWGGSGNTIYF. The CDR3 DNA is TGTGCCAGCAGCTTAGGTTGGGGGGGCTCTGGAAACACCATATATTTT.

The chain carries TRBV4-1 and TRBJ1-5; the D is unclear. CDR1 MGHRA and CDR2 YSYEKL come from the germline V gene. CDR3 size: 13 residues. Trimming shortened V by 0 bases and J by 7 bases, and 7 bases separated the two germline ends. The CDR3 nucleotides read TGCGCCAGCAGCCAAGATGGGTACCAGCCCCAGCATTTT. It translates to CASSQDGYQPQHF.

This chain joins TRBV7-3 and TRBJ2-1, with a possible D match to TRBD1 (5 bases). Germline loops: CDR1 SGHTA, CDR2 FQGTGA. The CDR3 contains 14 residues. V dropped 2 bases and J dropped 8 bases, with 13 bases sitting between them. This CDR3 is CASSLDIRVHEQFF. As DNA, the CDR3 is TGTGCCAGCAGCTTAGACATCAGGGTTCATGAGCAGTTCTTC.